The text below deals with one TCR beta chain. The antigen remains undetermined. The sample originates from a study of cytomegalovirus exposure and HLA in healthy donors. Whole-study results and caveats: Overall, roughly 170 TCR beta chains were annotated as cytomegalovirus-associated.

Only in-frame clones appear in the TCRdb table, and some are missing; sequencing was by immunoSEQ multiplex PCR. This sample has fewer than 250,000 clones; approximately 87% occur once, and the top ten carry less than 3%. From germline, CDR1 is MNHNY and CDR2 SVGAGI (reference sequence). The CDR3 is 13 residues long. The V gene lost 7 bases and the J gene lost 4 bases, with 13 bases spanning the gap. This chain uses TRBV6-6 with TRBJ1-2; D call uncertain. The sequence was obtained from a man between 18 and 29 years old in good health and CMV-seronegative. What was sequenced was PBMCs. The CDR3 loop reads CASTDPGSYGYTF. In DNA, the CDR3 is TGTGCCAGCACCGACCCGGGATCCTATGGCTACACCTTC.